The present T cell receptor beta chain was sequenced within a study of T cell responses to AZD1222 COVID-19 vaccine. Study details: Second-dose schedules of about 4 or about 12 weeks were combined.

Repertoires were generated with immunoSEQ multiplex PCR, while TCRdb's copy carries only in-frame clones and drops some. The sample carries about 140,000 clones, 80% to 95% recorded once. Of note for this clone: Its antigen is as yet unknown.

The CDR3 has 15 residues. The V end was cut by 7 bases, the J end by 5 bases, with 18 bases between. Per germline, CDR1 MNHEY and CDR2 SVGAGI. Points from the study as a whole: Clonal diversity was possibly underestimated; the donors were predominantly white British and more often female.

The TCR was taken from an adult in good health. The chain links TRBV6-5 to TRBJ2-1; D is perhaps TRBD2 (7 bases). Sample: peripheral blood, taken on day 0 of AZD1222 vaccination. The CDR3 DNA follows: TGTGCCAGCACTTCGGTGGGCGGGGGCCACAATGAGCAGTTCTTC. Translated, it gives CASTSVGGGHNEQFF.